Listed here is a single T cell receptor (beta chain). Antigen unknown. The data were taken from a study of T cell responses to AZD1222 COVID-19 vaccine. Study-wide findings and caveats: Increased Spike-specific TCR breadth and depth were observed after two AZD1222 doses. No day 14 peak samples; only post-peak repertoires were characterized.

Assay used: immunoSEQ multiplex PCR; TCRdb lists only in-frame clones, some missing. Of roughly 24,000 clones in the sample, 88% were seen once. Per the germline V gene, CDR1 is MNHEY and CDR2 is SVGAGI. The CDR3 runs to 16 residues. Trimming took 6 bases from V and 4 from J; bases not matched to a gene: 12. The source material was peripheral blood, sampled 28 days after the second AZD1222 dose. The TCR was taken from an adult who received the AZD1222 COVID-19 vaccine. The chain links TRBV6-5 to TRBJ2-3; 8 positions agree with TRBD1. This CDR3 is CASRYGQGGSADTQYF. The CDR3 nucleotides read TGTGCCAGCAGGTACGGACAGGGAGGTTCGGCAGATACGCAGTATTTT.